These 14 T cell receptor beta chains share one sample of origin, sequenced in a study of cytotoxic CD8 clonotypes in ibrutinib-treated CLL (dated by TCRdb to the early 2020s). The protocol used for the library was the immunoSEQ multiplex PCR assay. Entries here come from immuneACCESS through TCRdb and include only in-frame sequences with V and J called. Some clones fail to appear in such tables; in the studies checked, an unresolved V gene covers under half of the shortfall, and the cause of the remainder is unknown. In this sample the table shows around 250,000 clones, under 80% of which occur a single time. Over 15% of the sample is held by the ten biggest clonotypes. According to the study, the label for this sample's time point signals: 20 to 30 months on ibrutinib. The sequencing used PBMCs, collected after 24 months of ibrutinib treatment. The receptors were sampled from a human donor with chronic lymphocytic leukemia.

This chain uses TRBV11-2 with TRBJ2-3, with a possible D match to TRBD1 (5 bases). The CDR3 extends over 13 amino acids. CDR1 is SGHAT, CDR2 FQNNGV, per germline. The V gene lost 8 bases and the J gene lost 4 bases, with 13 bases spanning the gap. The CDR3 reads CASALDRPDTQYF. CDR3 nucleotide sequence: TGTGCCAGCGCCCTCGACAGACCAGATACGCAGTATTTT.

Only a few counts were recorded for this clone. Other nucleotide sequences in the sample specify the same CDR3. V usage is TRBV9 and J usage is TRBJ2-3; no firm D call. Trimming took off 0 bases at V and 6 bases at J, with 5 bases between the two ends. In germline, CDR1 is SGDLS, CDR2 YYNGEE. This CDR3 spans 12 amino acids. The CDR3 region is CASSVVTDTQYF. In DNA form, the CDR3 reads TGTGCCAGCAGCGTAGTAACTGATACGCAGTATTTT.

The chain carries TRBV28 and TRBJ2-7, with a possible D match to TRBD1 (5 bases). Germline assignment: CDR1 MDHEN and CDR2 SYDVKM. V shed 8 bases and J shed 2 bases, with 25 bases lying between them. CDR3 length: 17 residues. CDR3: CASEPAQGVGAPYEQYF. The CDR3 DNA is TGTGCCAGCGAACCCGCCCAGGGCGTAGGGGCTCCCTACGAGCAGTACTTC.

The chain employs TRBV7-9 and TRBJ2-7, with 13 bases aligning to TRBD2. CDR1 is SEHNR and CDR2 is FQNEAQ in the germline V gene (reference sequence). V dropped 5 bases and J dropped 2; count of bases not matched to a gene: 3. The CDR3 runs to 15 residues. The chain's CDR3 is CASSRGTSGTYEQYF. DNA for the CDR3: TGTGCCAGCAGCCGGGGGACTAGCGGGACCTACGAGCAGTACTTC.

The rearrangement joins TRBV27 to TRBJ2-1, with D perhaps TRBD1 or TRBD2 (5 bases each). The CDR3 extends over 15 amino acids. The V gene lost 2 bases and the J gene lost 2 bases, with 10 bases spanning the gap. Germline V gene sequence: CDR1 MNHEY, CDR2 SMNVEV (reference sequence). The DNA for the CDR3 is TGTGCCAGCAGTTTAGGGACGGAAGCCTACAATGAGCAGTTCTTC. It translates to CASSLGTEAYNEQFF.

The table lists this clone with a count of one. The V gene is TRBV2, the J gene TRBJ1-2, with unresolved D. CDR1 and CDR2 from the germline V gene are SNHLY and FYNNEI. The CDR3 sequence is 12 residues long. The CDR3 bases are TGTGAGGCGGGCCTAGCTAACTATGGCTACACCTTC. It translates to CEAGLANYGYTF.

This clone was counted a few times. This sequence joins TRBV30 and TRBJ2-2; maybe TRBD1 (6 bases). This CDR3 is built from 12 residues. Per the germline V gene, CDR1 is GTSNPN and CDR2 is SVGIG (reference sequence). The germline V and J ends were trimmed by 4 bases and 7 bases, with 10 bases remaining between them. The CDR3 DNA sequence: TGTGCCTGGAACAGGGTCGTCGGGGAGCTGTTTTTT. It translates to CAWNRVVGELFF.

This clone was seen a few times. The identical CDR3 is also encoded by other nucleotide sequences in the sample. The chain couples TRBV9 to TRBJ2-7, with D possibly TRBD1 on 6 matching bases. Germline loops: CDR1 SGDLS, CDR2 YYNGEE. The CDR3 covers 12 residues. Between the trimmed V and J ends, which lost 3 bases and 5 bases, there was a span of 9 bases. The CDR3 DNA is TGTGCCAGCAGCGGCCCAGGGGACGAGCAGTACTTC. Protein product: CASSGPGDEQYF.

Only one count was recorded for this clone. The chain joins TRBV9 to TRBJ2-7, with TRBD1 identical over 8 bases. Germline V lookup: CDR1 SGDLS, CDR2 YYNGEE. V gave up 2 bases and J gave up 6 bases; unmatched junction bases: 7. The CDR3 has 14 amino acids. CDR3 in amino acids: CASSVRQGASEQYF. DNA of the CDR3: TGTGCCAGCAGCGTTCGGCAGGGGGCGAGCGAGCAGTACTTC. The variable domain in full, completed from reference TRBV9 and TRBJ2-7, reads DSGVTQTPKHLITATGQRVTLRCSPRSGDLSVYWYQQSLDQGLQFLIQYYNGEERAKGNILERFSAQQFPDLHSELNLSSLELGDSALYFCASSVRQGASEQYFGPGTRLTVT.

This rearrangement joins TRBV28 to TRBJ2-7; D possibly corresponds to TRBD2 (7 bases). In germline, CDR1 is MDHEN, CDR2 SYDVKM. This CDR3 spans 14 amino acids. CDR3 residues: CTAGAAGLSYEQYF. CDR3 coding DNA: TGTACTGCGGGGGCGGCGGGCCTCTCCTACGAGCAGTACTTC.

The V gene is TRBV29-1, the J gene TRBJ2-3; no reliable D call. The V end lost 7 bases, the J end lost 2 bases, and 4 bases lay between the germline ends. This CDR3 is built from 10 residues. CDR1 is SQVTM, CDR2 ANQGSEA, per germline. The CDR3 DNA follows: TGCAGCGGATCCACAGATACGCAGTATTTT. Protein product: CSGSTDTQYF.

This chain connects TRBV10-1 to TRBJ2-1; TRBD2 agrees at 9 bases. Germline CDR1 WNHNN, CDR2 SYGVQD (reference sequence). The CDR3 length is 17 residues. J was trimmed by 4 bases and V by 4 bases; bases with no gene match: 11. CDR3: CASSAGASSGIYNEQFF. CDR3 sequence (DNA): TGCGCCAGCAGTGCGGGGGCTTCTAGCGGGATTTACAATGAGCAGTTCTTC.

This sequence joins TRBV20-1 and TRBJ2-1, with a weak D call TRBD1 (5 bases). Germline V lookup: CDR1 DFQATT, CDR2 SNEGSKA (reference sequence). The CDR3 spans 11 residues. V gave up 5 bases and J gave up 8 bases, with 10 bases separating them. The CDR3 spells CSAPRVYEQFF. For the CDR3, the DNA is TGCAGTGCTCCCAGGGTCTATGAGCAGTTCTTC.

The gene calls are TRBV6-4 and TRBJ1-2; D not resolved. V lost 1 base, J lost 3 bases, and 6 bases lay in between. CDR1 is MRHNA, CDR2 SNTAGT, per germline. CDR3 length: 13 residues. The CDR3 loop is CASSDLPHYGYTF. The CDR3 DNA sequence: TGTGCCAGCAGTGACTTACCTCACTATGGCTACACCTTC.